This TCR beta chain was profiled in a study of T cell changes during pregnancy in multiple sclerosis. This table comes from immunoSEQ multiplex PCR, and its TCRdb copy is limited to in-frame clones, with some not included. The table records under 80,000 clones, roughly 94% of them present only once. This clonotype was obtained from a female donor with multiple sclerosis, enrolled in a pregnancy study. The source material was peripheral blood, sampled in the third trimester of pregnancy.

The CDR3 protein is CASSPVAGRDSPLHF. Here the CDR3 DNA reads TGTGCCAGCAGCCCTGTGGCAGGGAGGGATTCACCCCTCCACTTT. This chain uses TRBV7-6 with TRBJ1-6; D is possibly TRBD1 (5 bases). Per germline, CDR1 SGHVS and CDR2 FNYEAQ. The V end lost 5 bases, the J end lost 8 bases, and 16 bases lay between the germline ends. The CDR3 spans 15 residues.